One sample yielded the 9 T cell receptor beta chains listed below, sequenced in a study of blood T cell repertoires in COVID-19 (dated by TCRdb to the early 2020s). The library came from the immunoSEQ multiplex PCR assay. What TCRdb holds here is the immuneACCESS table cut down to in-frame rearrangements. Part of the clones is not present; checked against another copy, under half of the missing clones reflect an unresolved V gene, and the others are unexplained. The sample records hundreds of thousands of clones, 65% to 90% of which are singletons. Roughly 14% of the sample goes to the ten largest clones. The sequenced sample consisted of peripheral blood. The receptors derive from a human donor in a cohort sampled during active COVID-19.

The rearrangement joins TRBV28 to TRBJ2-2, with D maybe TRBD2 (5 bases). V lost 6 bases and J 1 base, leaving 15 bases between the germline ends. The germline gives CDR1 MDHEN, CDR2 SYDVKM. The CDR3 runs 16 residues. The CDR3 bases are TGTGCCAGCAGACTAAGGCAACGGGGGAACACCGGGGAGCTGTTTTTT. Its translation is CASRLRQRGNTGELFF.

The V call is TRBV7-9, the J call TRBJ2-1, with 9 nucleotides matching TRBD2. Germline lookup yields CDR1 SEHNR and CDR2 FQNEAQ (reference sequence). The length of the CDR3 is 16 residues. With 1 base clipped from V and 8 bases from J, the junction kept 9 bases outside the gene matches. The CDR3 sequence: CASSLGREGIHDEQFF. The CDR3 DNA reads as TGTGCCAGCAGCTTAGGGCGGGAGGGGATACATGATGAGCAGTTCTTC.

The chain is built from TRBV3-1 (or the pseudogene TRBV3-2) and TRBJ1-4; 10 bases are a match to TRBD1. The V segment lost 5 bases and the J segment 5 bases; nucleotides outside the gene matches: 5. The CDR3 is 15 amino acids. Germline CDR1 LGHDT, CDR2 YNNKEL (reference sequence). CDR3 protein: CASSSTTGGNEKLFF. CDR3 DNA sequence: TGTGCCAGCAGCTCGACGACAGGGGGCAATGAAAAACTGTTTTTT.

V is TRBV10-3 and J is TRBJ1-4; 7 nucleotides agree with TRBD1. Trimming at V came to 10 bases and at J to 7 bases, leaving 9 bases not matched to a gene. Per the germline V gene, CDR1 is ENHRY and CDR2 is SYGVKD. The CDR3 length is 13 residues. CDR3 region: CATCRGRGEKLFF. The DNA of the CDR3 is TGTGCCACCTGTAGGGGGCGCGGTGAAAAACTGTTTTTT.

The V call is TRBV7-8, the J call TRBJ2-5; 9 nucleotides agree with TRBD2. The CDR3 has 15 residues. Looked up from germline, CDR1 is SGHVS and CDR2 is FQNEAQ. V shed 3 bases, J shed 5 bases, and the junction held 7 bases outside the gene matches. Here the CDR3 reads CASSLVSGSFETQYF. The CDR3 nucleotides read TGTGCCAGCAGCTTGGTTAGCGGGAGTTTTGAGACCCAGTACTTC.

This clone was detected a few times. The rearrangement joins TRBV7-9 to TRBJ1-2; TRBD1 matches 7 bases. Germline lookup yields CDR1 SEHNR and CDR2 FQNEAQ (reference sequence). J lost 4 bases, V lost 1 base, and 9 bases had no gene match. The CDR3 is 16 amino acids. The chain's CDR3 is CASSLGSTGLGYGYTF. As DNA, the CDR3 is TGTGCCAGCAGCTTAGGGTCGACAGGGCTTGGCTATGGCTACACCTTC.

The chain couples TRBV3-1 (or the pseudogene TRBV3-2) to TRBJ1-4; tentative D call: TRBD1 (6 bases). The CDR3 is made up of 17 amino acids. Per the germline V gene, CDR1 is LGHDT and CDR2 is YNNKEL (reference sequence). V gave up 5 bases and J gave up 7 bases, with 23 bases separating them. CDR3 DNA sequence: TGTGCCAGCAGCTCTCGAAGAACAGGGTTCAGAGGTGAAAAACTGTTTTTT. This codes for CASSSRRTGFRGEKLFF.

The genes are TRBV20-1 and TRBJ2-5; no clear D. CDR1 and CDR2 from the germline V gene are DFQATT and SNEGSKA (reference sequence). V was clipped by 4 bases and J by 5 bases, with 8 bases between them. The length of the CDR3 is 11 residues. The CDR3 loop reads CSANPRETQYF. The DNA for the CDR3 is TGCAGTGCTAATCCCCGGGAGACCCAGTACTTC.

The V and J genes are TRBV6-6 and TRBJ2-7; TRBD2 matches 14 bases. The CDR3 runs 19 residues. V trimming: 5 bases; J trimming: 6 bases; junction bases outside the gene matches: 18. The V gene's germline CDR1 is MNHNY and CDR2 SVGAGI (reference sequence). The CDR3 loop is CASSPHKTGTSGSVSEQYF. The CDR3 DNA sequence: TGTGCCAGCAGTCCACATAAGACCGGGACTAGCGGGAGTGTATCCGAGCAGTACTTC.